These T cell receptor beta chains were read from a single sample in a study of blood T cells in healthy people across ages. TCRdb re-derived calls from the 5' RACE reads in MiXCR, one entry per CDR3 protein. The sample consists of some 1.5 million distinct CDR3 sequences, over 25% of them appearing once. Sequencing input: blood. These receptors all stem from a woman aged 25 to 39 in good health. CDR3s include the opening cysteine and the closing phenylalanine or tryptophan.

J	V	length	CDR3
TRBJ2-1	TRBV20-1	12	CSASRGQGEQFF
-	TRBV18	16	CASSPPGLAGTNEQYF
TRBJ2-3	TRBV5-6	15	CASSLRGLAGDTQYF
TRBJ1-1	TRBV29-1	10	CSVRDWLAFF
TRBJ2-1	TRBV7-2	11	CASTPPGQQFF
TRBJ1-2	TRBV7-2	15	CASSPGTGVTYGYTF
TRBJ2-7	TRBV20-1	17	CSAWTGGGAGASYEQYF
TRBJ2-7	TRBV10-2	10	CASGEFEQYF
TRBJ2-1	TRBV14	16	CASSQAGDYVYNEQFF
TRBJ2-5	TRBV20-1	14	CSARDQFPQETQYF
TRBJ2-1	TRBV20-1	14	CSARGDRGLDEQFF
TRBJ2-1	TRBV7-2	14	CASSPTLAVDEQFF
TRBJ1-2	TRBV9	14	CASSEGDGFYGYTF
TRBJ1-4	TRBV7-9	15	CASSAPGRINEKRFF
TRBJ2-7	TRBV19	15	CASSNLGTGLYEQYF
TRBJ2-7	TRBV7-9	18	CASSLAMSWSSSSYEQYF
TRBJ2-7	TRBV9	14	CASSVGQTFYEQYF
TRBJ1-2	TRBV7-9	17	CASSPMRDRASPRGYTF
TRBJ1-2	TRBV6-5	13	CASTRGTVDGYTF
TRBJ2-5	TRBV6-2/TRBV6-3	15	CASSYSGLRGETQYF
TRBJ2-1	TRBV15	16	CATSPGRDPAQTEQFF
TRBJ1-4	TRBV12-3/TRBV12-4	12	CASSFFNEKLFF
TRBJ1-2	TRBV7-6	14	CASSSTDSNYGYTF
TRBJ2-7	TRBV28	14	CASRRRDGVSEQYF
TRBJ1-1	TRBV5-5	14	CASSFQRQNTEAFF
TRBJ2-1	TRBV6-5	15	CASAVFGTSGNEQFF
-	TRBV20-1	11	CSAEYSETQYF
TRBJ1-5	TRBV27	14	CASSSRPSNQPQHF
TRBJ2-2	TRBV9	15	CASSAGLLNTGELFF
TRBJ2-6	TRBV5-1	14	CASSLNAGANVRTF
TRBJ2-3	TRBV28	18	CASTPDRRLAGGTDTQYF
TRBJ2-5	TRBV7-9	17	CASSFSARDLLEETQYF
TRBJ2-7	TRBV20-1	11	CSAHGGGEQYF
TRBJ1-2	TRBV30	12	CAFIREDYGYTF
TRBJ2-1	TRBV6-2/TRBV6-3	16	CASSWTPTGNYNEQFF
TRBJ1-4	TRBV4-2	14	CASSQSGPPGKLFF
TRBJ2-7	TRBV2	14	CASSRQAGPCEQYF
TRBJ2-7	TRBV5-5	17	CASSLLFARPVSYEQYF
TRBJ2-1	TRBV7-2	15	CASSRDSGTINEQFF
TRBJ1-1	TRBV7-2	19	CASSLGRPRTGRMNTEAFF
TRBJ2-3	TRBV7-2	15	CASRPPVAGPDTQYF
TRBJ2-1	TRBV29-1	13	CSVEDWTSNEQFF
TRBJ1-5	TRBV7-9	15	CASNRETGAGQPQHF
TRBJ2-5	TRBV7-2	14	CASSFPTGMETQYF
TRBJ1-5	TRBV20-1	12	CSARGNNQPQHF
TRBJ2-1	TRBV18	16	CASSPQEGPSYNEQFF
TRBJ2-6	TRBV27	16	CASSIWGGSGANVLTF
TRBJ2-1	TRBV12-3/TRBV12-4	16	CASSREESAPYNEQFF
TRBJ2-2	TRBV6-4	14	CASSAEGDTGELFF